This entry lists 17 T cell receptor beta chains sequenced from one sample in a study of post-analysis software for immune sequencing data. Researchers reported that TCR beta cDNA libraries carried unique molecular identifiers. Each CDR3 protein gets one entry after TCRdb re-called the PCR reads with MiXCR. The sample yields 380,000 or so distinct CDR3 sequences, approximately 38% seen once. Study conclusions and caveats: Elevated frequency relative to controls characterized 4 or 5 TRBV segments in patients, TRBV5-6, TRBV5-1 and TRBV20-1 among them.

Antigen specificity for these receptors is unknown. The material sequenced was blood. The receptors come from a girl aged 5-17 years with multiple sclerosis.

The CDR3 DNA is TGTGCCTGGAGTCTCACGGGGCCCCGGGGAGGGGAGCAGTTCTTC. Translating it yields CAWSLTGPRGGEQFF. The chain recombines TRBV30 with TRBJ2-1; TRBD2 matches at 7 bases. Germline CDR1 and CDR2: GTSNPN and SVGIG (reference sequence). The CDR3 has 15 residues. Trimming at V came to 2 bases and at J to 10 bases, leaving 14 bases not matched to a gene.

The chain is built from TRBV20-1 and TRBJ2-7, with D possibly matching TRBD2 (6 bases). From germline, CDR1 is DFQATT and CDR2 SNEGSKA (reference sequence). The V end was cut by 5 bases, the J end by 5 bases, with 16 bases between. The CDR3 contains 13 residues. This CDR3 is CSAAEGDFHEQYF. CDR3 nucleotide sequence: TGCAGTGCTGCGGAGGGCGACTTCCACGAGCAGTACTTC.

A word on this clonotype: A read error may explain this, as a much larger clone is one base away. Since the CDR3 does not end with the conserved phenylalanine or tryptophan, this likely comes from a read error. The chain has TRBV7-2 and TRBJ2-4; 9 bases match TRBD1. Germline CDR1 and CDR2: SGHTA and FQGNSA. CDR3 size: 16 residues. V lost 4 bases to trimming and J lost 2 bases; unmatched junction nucleotides: 6. Here the CDR3 DNA reads TGTGCCAGCAGCTCCCGGGACAGGGACCCCAAAAACATTCAGTACCTC. Translated: CASSSRDRDPKNIQYL.

This clonotype was picked up a small number of times. The genes are TRBV6-1 and TRBJ1-2; the D gene is possibly TRBD1 (5 bases). V was clipped by 2 bases and J by 4 bases, with 17 bases between them. Germline CDR1 is MNHNS and CDR2 is SASEGT. This CDR3 contains 16 residues. The CDR3 loop reads CASSEWVSGGAYGYTF. The CDR3 coding sequence is TGTGCCAGCAGTGAATGGGTTAGCGGGGGAGCCTATGGCTACACCTTC.

The V call is TRBV7-6, the J call TRBJ1-2, with 7 bases fitting TRBD1. V shed 5 bases, J shed 4 bases, and the junction held 10 bases outside the gene matches. Germline lookup yields CDR1 SGHVS and CDR2 FNYEAQ. The CDR3 extends over 15 amino acids. The CDR3 sequence: CASSPTLQGSYGYTF. In nucleotides, the CDR3 is TGTGCCAGCAGCCCAACTTTACAGGGGTCCTATGGCTACACCTTC.

The chain uses TRBV27 and TRBJ1-5, with D perhaps matching TRBD1 (6 bases). The CDR3 has 14 amino acids. Germline CDR1 is MNHEY and CDR2 is SMNVEV (reference sequence). V dropped 5 bases and J dropped 3 bases, with 11 bases sitting between them. The CDR3 sequence: CASSGRGINQPQHF. The CDR3 DNA reads TGTGCCAGCAGTGGCAGGGGAATCAATCAGCCCCAGCATTTT.

On this clonotype itself: An end of the junction differs from the germline gene, which may be a read error. The V gene is TRBV5-6, the J gene TRBJ2-1; TRBD1 aligns across 8 bases. The germline gives CDR1 SGHDT, CDR2 YYEEEE. The CDR3 spans 16 residues. The CDR3 loop reads CACSLKGTGRIHEQFF. In DNA, the CDR3 is TGTGCCTGCAGCTTGAAGGGGACAGGCCGGATCCATGAGCAGTTCTTC. The full variable domain, with the rest looked up from reference TRBV5-6 and TRBJ2-1, is DAGVTQSPTHLIKTRGQQVTLRCSPKSGHDTVSWYQQALGQGPQFIFQYYEEEERQRGNFPDRFSGHQFPNYSSELNVNALLLGDSALYLCACSLKGTGRIHEQFFGPGTRLTVL.

This clonotype has just a few counts. The chain is built from TRBV12-3 or TRBV12-4 and TRBJ2-1; TRBD2 matches at 9 bases. CDR3 length: 16 residues. The trim removed 5 bases at V and 4 bases at J, leaving 9 bases unmatched. The CDR3 region has the DNA TGTGCCAGCAGTGGAGCTCTAGCGGGGTGGTACAATGAGCAGTTCTTC. This sequence encodes CASSGALAGWYNEQFF.

This clonotype was detected many times. This chain connects TRBV10-3 to TRBJ2-7; D gene uncertain. The CDR3 sequence is 14 residues long. From germline, CDR1 is ENHRY and CDR2 SYGVKD. The V and J ends lost 4 bases and 2 bases respectively, with 12 bases between them. CDR3 sequence: CAISGAGGTYEQYF. The CDR3 DNA reads TGTGCCATCAGTGGGGCAGGTGGGACCTACGAGCAGTACTTC.

The chain employs TRBV7-2 and TRBJ1-6; D uncertain. Trimming cost V 5 bases and J 5 bases, with 13 bases left between them. Germline CDR1 and CDR2: SGHTA and FQGNSA. This CDR3 has 15 amino acids. The CDR3 sequence is CASSPPALDNSPLHF. The DNA for the CDR3 is TGTGCCAGCAGCCCCCCCGCCCTTGATAATTCACCCCTCCACTTT.

This chain connects TRBV25-1 to TRBJ1-2; TRBD1 aligns across 9 bases. With V trimmed by 5 bases and J by 5 bases, 6 bases remained unmatched. Germline lookup yields CDR1 MGHDK and CDR2 SYGVNS. This CDR3 is 14 amino acids long. In DNA, the CDR3 is TGTGCCAGCAGTCTTACAGGGGGCTGGTATGGCTACACCTTC. Translated: CASSLTGGWYGYTF.

This clonotype showed up just a few times. The rearrangement uses TRBV27 and TRBJ2-1, with TRBD1 matching 7 bases. Germline V gene lookup returns CDR1 MNHEY and CDR2 SMNVEV (reference sequence). The CDR3 consists of 17 residues. Germline trimming cut 5 bases from V and 4 bases from J; bases unmatched to any gene: 14. CDR3 in amino acids: CASSETLYRGRYNEQFF. CDR3 nucleotide sequence: TGTGCCAGCAGTGAAACCCTTTACAGGGGAAGGTACAATGAGCAGTTCTTC.

In its sample, this clonotype was seen once. The genes are TRBV2 and TRBJ2-1, with TRBD1 identical over 9 bases. The CDR3 contains 14 residues. The V segment lost 7 bases and the J segment 4 bases; nucleotides outside the gene matches: 5. Germline values: CDR1 SNHLY, CDR2 FYNNEI. DNA of the CDR3: TGTGCCAGCAAAGACAGGGGGTCTTACAATGAGCAGTTCTTC. Its protein product is CASKDRGSYNEQFF.

The chain links TRBV24-1 to TRBJ2-3; maybe TRBD2 (7 bases). Germline V gives CDR1 KGHDR, CDR2 SFDVKD. The V end lost 4 bases, the J end lost 3 bases, and 22 bases lay between the germline ends. The CDR3 extends over 18 amino acids. CDR3 sequence reads: CATSDPGHGGGSTDTQYF. CDR3 DNA sequence: TGTGCCACCAGTGACCCGGGGCATGGCGGGGGCTCAACAGATACGCAGTATTTT.

This clonotype came up a few times. The chain employs TRBV20-1 and TRBJ1-5, with 8 bases fitting TRBD1. V gave up 1 base and J gave up 6 bases; unmatched junction bases: 8. Germline V gene data show CDR1 as DFQATT and CDR2 as SNEGSKA (reference sequence). The CDR3 is 15 residues long. The CDR3 sequence: CSARGQGSPGQPQHF. The CDR3 DNA sequence: TGCAGTGCTAGAGGACAGGGGAGTCCCGGTCAGCCCCAGCATTTT.

This chain links TRBV4-1 with TRBJ2-1; 8 nucleotides agree with TRBD1. Germline CDR1 is MGHRA and CDR2 is YSYEKL. V shed 6 bases and J 8 bases; nucleotides not matched to a gene: 15. This CDR3 spans 16 amino acids. The CDR3 protein is CASRPQEQGAIDEQFF. CDR3 nucleotide sequence: TGCGCCAGCAGACCCCAGGAGCAGGGGGCAATAGATGAGCAGTTCTTC.

The chain recombines TRBV13 with TRBJ2-7; 7 bases agree with TRBD2. V was pared by 4 bases and J by 0 bases, with 6 bases of the junction left unmatched. Germline V gene lookup returns CDR1 PRHDT and CDR2 FYEKMQ (reference sequence). The CDR3 extends over 15 amino acids. CDR3 coding DNA: TGTGCCAGCAGCTCCTATTGGACTAGCTCCTACGAGCAGTACTTC. It codes for CASSSYWTSSYEQYF.